The 8 T cell receptor beta chains below all came from one sample that was sequenced in a study of cytomegalovirus exposure and HLA in healthy donors. 13 Jbeta primers and 60 Vbeta primers were used for the PCR. Clones were sequenced by immunoSEQ multiplex PCR, and TCRdb holds only the in-frame ones, with some missing. The profile covers about 60,000 clones, with about three quarters appearing a single time and approximately 2.4% taken by the ten largest. Sequenced sample: PBMCs. The receptors originated from a female donor in good health and CMV-seronegative.

V is TRBV7-8 and J is TRBJ2-2; TRBD1 agrees at 11 bases. The trim removed 5 bases at V and 7 bases at J, leaving 6 bases unmatched. CDR3 length equals 15 residues. Germline CDR1 SGHVS, CDR2 FQNEAQ. CDR3: CASSLGQGAGGELFF. CDR3 bases: TGTGCCAGCAGCCTAGGACAGGGGGCGGGCGGGGAGCTGTTTTTT.

This rearrangement joins TRBV9 to TRBJ1-2; weak D call: TRBD1 (5 bases). V was pared by 4 bases and J by 0 bases, with 22 bases between. Germline CDR1 reads SGDLS; CDR2 reads YYNGEE. CDR3 size: 18 residues. The DNA for the CDR3 is TGTGCCAGCAGCCAGGGCAAGACAGCTTTGTCCCCTAACTATGGCTACACCTTC. Its protein is CASSQGKTALSPNYGYTF.

The chain is built from TRBV9 and TRBJ2-7, with TRBD2 matching 14 bases. Per germline, CDR1 SGDLS and CDR2 YYNGEE. There are 16 residues in the CDR3. The V segment lost 0 bases and the J segment 7 bases; nucleotides outside the gene matches: 6. The CDR3 loop reads CASSVGGLAGGLEQYF. CDR3 coding DNA: TGTGCCAGCAGCGTAGGAGGACTAGCGGGGGGTTTAGAGCAGTACTTC.

This clone appeared once. The rearrangement links TRBV7-2 to TRBJ1-5, with TRBD1 as a possible D gene (6 bases). V lost 5 bases, J lost 6 bases, and 17 bases lay in between. This CDR3 spans 15 amino acids. Germline values: CDR1 SGHTA, CDR2 FQGNSA. CDR3 in amino acids: CASSPITGIAQPQHF. CDR3 DNA: TGTGCCAGCAGCCCAATTACAGGGATCGCTCAGCCCCAGCATTTT.

The chain has TRBV14 and TRBJ2-3; TRBD1 matches at 10 bases. The CDR3 extends over 16 amino acids. Trimming removed 2 bases from V and 6 bases from J; junction bases left unmatched: 8. Germline CDR1 and CDR2: SGHDN and FVKESK. CDR3 in amino acids: CASSQPGTGARDTQYF. Written as DNA, the CDR3 is TGTGCCAGCAGCCAACCCGGGACAGGGGCAAGGGATACGCAGTATTTT.

The V and J genes are TRBV10-3 and TRBJ2-1; TRBD2 aligns across 12 bases. Trimming took 2 bases from V and 6 from J; bases not matched to a gene: 5. Germline V gene data show CDR1 as ENHRY and CDR2 as SYGVKD. This CDR3 contains 16 residues. The CDR3 DNA reads TGTGCCATCAGTGAGAGGACTAGCGGGGCAGGCAATGAGCAGTTCTTC. Translating it yields CAISERTSGAGNEQFF.

This chain connects TRBV7-2 to TRBJ2-7, with TRBD2 matching over 7 bases. CDR3 length: 12 amino acids. The germline CDR1 and CDR2 sequences are SGHTA and FQGNSA. Trimming cost V 2 bases and J 13 bases; bases outside gene matches: 8. The CDR3: CASSLFREVYYF. CDR3 coding DNA: TGTGCCAGCAGCTTATTCCGGGAGGTGTACTACTTC.

The V gene is TRBV6-9, the J gene TRBJ2-5; 9 bases agree with TRBD1. The CDR3 is made up of 15 amino acids. The trim removed 5 bases at V and 11 bases at J, leaving 15 bases unmatched. Germline V gene sequence: CDR1 MNHGY, CDR2 SVAAGI. For the CDR3, the DNA is TGTGCCAGCAGTGACCGGGACAGGGAACTGGATGAGCAGTACTTC. Protein sequence: CASSDRDRELDEQYF.